What follows are 10 T cell receptor beta chains derived from one specimen sequenced in a study of blood T cell repertoires in COVID-19 (dated by TCRdb to about 2020). Library preparation used the immunoSEQ multiplex PCR assay. In TCRdb, the immuneACCESS table is reduced to in-frame sequences with V and J assigned. These tables do not hold every clone; where another copy was compared, an unresolved V gene accounts for under half, and the others remain unexplained. The sample records fewer than 50,000 clones, 70% to 85% of which are singletons. Together, the top ten hold roughly 30% of the sample. What was sequenced was peripheral blood. Source of these receptors: a woman of 80 years or more with acute or convalescent COVID-19.

The chain carries TRBV12-3 or TRBV12-4 and TRBJ2-1; possible D gene TRBD2, 5 bases. Trimming stripped 5 bases from V and 8 bases from J, with 13 bases between. The CDR3 sequence is 13 residues long. The CDR3: CASSLYPGDEQFF. CDR3 coding DNA: TGTGCCAGCAGTCTATACCCCGGGGATGAGCAGTTCTTC.

This chain links TRBV5-4 with TRBJ1-4, with D tentatively TRBD1 (6 bases). Trimming removed 5 bases from V and 5 bases from J, with 16 bases in between. Germline lookup yields CDR1 SGHNT and CDR2 YYREEE (reference sequence). The CDR3 has 15 amino acids. CDR3 loop: CASSAGTIQNEKLFF. The CDR3 DNA reads as TGTGCCAGCAGTGCCGGGACAATCCAGAATGAAAAACTGTTTTTT.

The CDR3 bases are TGTGCCTGCCTCGGAGAACAAGAGACCCAGTACTTC. Its translation: CACLGEQETQYF. The J gene is TRBJ2-5, the V gene TRBV2, with D unclear. The CDR3 spans 12 residues. Germline V gene lookup returns CDR1 SNHLY and CDR2 FYNNEI. The germline V and J ends were trimmed by 11 bases and 2 bases, with 12 bases remaining between them.

V and J are TRBV4-1 and TRBJ2-1; 9 positions agree with TRBD1. Germline CDR1 is MGHRA and CDR2 is YSYEKL. The CDR3 totals 15 residues. The J segment lost 7 bases and the V segment lost 0 bases, leaving 4 bases of the junction unmatched. CDR3 coding DNA: TGCGCCAGCAGCCAAGATGACAGGGGGTATAATGAGCAGTTCTTC. Translated: CASSQDDRGYNEQFF.

The chain recombines TRBV2 with TRBJ1-2; 8 positions match TRBD1. Germline CDR1 reads SNHLY; CDR2 reads FYNNEI. V gave up 1 base and J gave up 9 bases; unmatched junction bases: 7. The CDR3 runs to 14 residues. CDR3 in DNA: TGTGCCAGCAGTGAAGTCCAGGGGGCTAGGCGCTACACCTTC. It encodes CASSEVQGARRYTF.

The chain links TRBV5-1 to TRBJ2-1; D perhaps matches TRBD2 (5 bases). Germline V gives CDR1 SGHRS, CDR2 YFSETQ. There are 12 residues in the CDR3. V shed 4 bases and J shed 4 bases, with 6 bases lying between them. CDR3 bases: TGCGCCAGCAGCGGGGAGTACAATGAGCAGTTCTTC. Protein: CASSGEYNEQFF. Full variable domain (remainder filled in from reference TRBV5-1 and TRBJ2-1): KAGVTQTPRYLIKTRGQQVTLSCSPISGHRSVSWYQQTPGQGLQFLFEYFSETQRNKGNFPGRFSGRQFSNSRSEMNVSTLELGDSALYLCASSGEYNEQFFGPGTRLTVL.

The rearrangement links TRBV12-3 or TRBV12-4 to TRBJ2-2; no clear D. The V end was cut by 6 bases, the J end by 7 bases, with 9 bases between. The CDR3 totals 12 residues. The CDR3 DNA reads TGTGCCAGCAGCGAGGTCCGCGGGGAGCTGTTTTTT. Translated, it gives CASSEVRGELFF.

This clone was recorded once. The chain recombines TRBV19 with TRBJ1-2; 7 nucleotides match TRBD1. Germline CDR1 and CDR2: LNHDA and SQIVND (reference sequence). Trimming cost V 4 bases and J 4 bases; bases outside gene matches: 6. This CDR3 is built from 14 residues. The CDR3 nucleotides are TGTGCCAGTAGTAGGGACAGCTCTCTCTATGGCTACACCTTC. It is translated as CASSRDSSLYGYTF.

This clone was picked up one time. The chain links TRBV5-5 to TRBJ2-3; D may be TRBD1 (6 bases). The germline V gene encodes CDR1 SGHKS and CDR2 YYEKEE (reference sequence). Between the trimmed V and J ends, which lost 4 bases and 2 bases, there was a span of 14 bases. The CDR3 totals 15 residues. The CDR3 protein is CASSRTVSDTDTQYF. CDR3 coding DNA: TGTGCCAGCAGCCGGACAGTATCCGACACAGATACGCAGTATTTT.

This sequence joins TRBV15 and TRBJ2-7; TRBD1 matches 8 bases. The V gene's germline CDR1 is LNHNV and CDR2 YYDKDF (reference sequence). The CDR3 is 13 residues long. Trimming cost V 3 bases and J 6 bases; bases outside gene matches: 4. Written as DNA, the CDR3 is TGTGCCACCAGCAGGGACAGGGTAGGCGAGCAGTACTTC. It yields the protein CATSRDRVGEQYF.